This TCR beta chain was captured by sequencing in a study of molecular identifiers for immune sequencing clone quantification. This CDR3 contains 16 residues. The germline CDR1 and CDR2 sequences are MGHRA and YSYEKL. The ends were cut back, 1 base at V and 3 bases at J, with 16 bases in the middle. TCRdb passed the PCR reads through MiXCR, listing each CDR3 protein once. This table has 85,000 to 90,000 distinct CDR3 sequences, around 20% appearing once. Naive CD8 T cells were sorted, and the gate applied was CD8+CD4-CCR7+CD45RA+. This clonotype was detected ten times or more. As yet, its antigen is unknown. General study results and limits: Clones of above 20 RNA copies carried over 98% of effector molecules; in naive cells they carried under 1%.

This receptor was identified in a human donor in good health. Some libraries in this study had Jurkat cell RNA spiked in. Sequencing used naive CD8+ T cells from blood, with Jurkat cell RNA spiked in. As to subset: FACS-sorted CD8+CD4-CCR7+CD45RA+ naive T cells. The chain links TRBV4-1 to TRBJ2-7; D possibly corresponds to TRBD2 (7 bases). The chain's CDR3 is CASSQVWGGLNYEQYF. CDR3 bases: TGCGCCAGCAGCCAAGTTTGGGGGGGCCTTAACTACGAGCAGTACTTC.